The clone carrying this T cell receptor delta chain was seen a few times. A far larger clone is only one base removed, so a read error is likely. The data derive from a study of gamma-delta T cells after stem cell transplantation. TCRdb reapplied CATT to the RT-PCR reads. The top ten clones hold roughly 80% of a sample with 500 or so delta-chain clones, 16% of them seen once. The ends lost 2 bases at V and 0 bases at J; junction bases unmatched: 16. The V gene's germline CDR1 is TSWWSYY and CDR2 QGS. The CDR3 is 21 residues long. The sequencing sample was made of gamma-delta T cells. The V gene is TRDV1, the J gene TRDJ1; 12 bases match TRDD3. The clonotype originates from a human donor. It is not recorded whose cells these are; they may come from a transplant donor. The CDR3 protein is CALGEFPRPRLGDTYTDKLIF. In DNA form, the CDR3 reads TGTGCTCTTGGGGAATTTCCTAGGCCGCGGCTGGGGGATACGTACACCGATAAACTCATCTTT.